Presented here are 13 T cell receptor beta chains from one specimen sequenced in a study of blood T cell repertoires in COVID-19. Libraries were prepared by immunoSEQ multiplex PCR; TCRdb keeps only in-frame clonotypes and omits some of them. The sample yields about 300,000 clones, around 83% seen once. The sample comprised peripheral blood. These receptors were obtained from a woman between 50 and 59 years old with acute or convalescent COVID-19.

This clone was seen a single time. The chain uses TRBV5-6 and TRBJ1-4; D is ambiguous. V was shortened by 2 bases and J by 5 bases, with 13 bases between the two germline ends. The CDR3 has 15 residues. CDR1 is SGHDT and CDR2 is YYEEEE in the germline V gene. The CDR3 bases are TGTGCCAGCAGCTTTCTCGCGACGGGGAATGAAAAACTGTTTTTT. It is translated as CASSFLATGNEKLFF.

The V gene is TRBV7-2, the J gene TRBJ2-7; D possibly corresponds to TRBD1 (6 bases). CDR1 and CDR2 (germline): SGHTA, FQGNSA. Trimming took off 3 bases at V and 0 bases at J, with 9 bases between the two ends. The CDR3 runs to 14 residues. The CDR3 region has the DNA TGTGCCAGCAGCTTTGACAGGAGCTCCTACGAGCAGTACTTC. This translates into CASSFDRSSYEQYF.

The rearrangement joins TRBV19 to TRBJ1-6, with 7 bases matching TRBD1. Germline V gives CDR1 LNHDA, CDR2 SQIVND (reference sequence). The ends lost 5 bases at V and 12 bases at J; junction bases unmatched: 7. The CDR3 sequence is 13 residues long. DNA of the CDR3: TGTGCCAGTAGTTCAACCGACAGGGAACCCCTCCACTTT. Translation gives CASSSTDREPLHF.

This chain connects TRBV20-1 to TRBJ2-5, with a weak D call TRBD2 (5 bases). The CDR3 covers 11 residues. V was clipped by 4 bases and J by 2 bases, with 5 bases between them. CDR1 is DFQATT, CDR2 SNEGSKA, per germline (reference sequence). The CDR3 spells CSATGQETQYF. The CDR3 DNA is TGCAGTGCTACGGGGCAAGAGACCCAGTACTTC.

This clone showed up just once. The V call is TRBV28, the J call TRBJ1-4; 8 bases align to TRBD1. The CDR3 spans 14 residues. V lost 6 bases, J lost 6 bases, and 6 bases stayed unmatched. CDR1 MDHEN and CDR2 SYDVKM come from the germline V gene. The CDR3: CASSSYRGYEKLFF. The CDR3, as DNA: TGTGCCAGCAGCTCTTACAGGGGGTATGAAAAACTGTTTTTT.

J is TRBJ1-1 and V is TRBV15; a possible D gene is TRBD1 (6 bases). Germline CDR1 LNHNV, CDR2 YYDKDF (reference sequence). V lost 2 bases to trimming and J lost 8 bases, with 9 bases between them. This CDR3 comprises 12 residues. The chain's CDR3 is CATSRPRGEAFF. As DNA, the CDR3 is TGTGCCACCAGCAGACCTAGGGGGGAAGCTTTCTTT.

This clone has only a few counts. CDR3 residues: CASSPPGVTGELFF. In DNA, the CDR3 is TGCGCCAGCAGCCCCCCGGGAGTTACCGGGGAGCTGTTTTTT. This rearrangement joins TRBV4-1 to TRBJ2-2; tentatively, D is TRBD2 (6 bases). The CDR3 is 14 amino acids. V was pared by 4 bases and J by 5 bases, with 11 bases between. Germline CDR1 reads MGHRA; CDR2 reads YSYEKL.

The chain employs TRBV2 and TRBJ2-5, with D possibly TRBD1 on 5 matching bases. Germline values: CDR1 SNHLY, CDR2 FYNNEI. The CDR3 has 13 amino acids. V shed 9 bases and J shed 5 bases, with 16 bases lying between them. This chain's CDR3 is CASTWVRAETQYF. In DNA, the CDR3 is TGTGCCAGTACTTGGGTCAGGGCGGAGACCCAGTACTTC.

V and J are TRBV27 and TRBJ1-2; D not certain. V was pared by 1 base and J by 0 bases, with 9 bases between. This CDR3 has 15 amino acids. Looked up from germline, CDR1 is MNHEY and CDR2 is SMNVEV (reference sequence). The CDR3 sequence is CASSLFHRTNYGYTF. CDR3 in DNA: TGTGCCAGCAGTTTATTTCACAGAACTAACTATGGCTACACCTTC.

In this sample, this clone turned up once. The chain uses TRBV6-6 and TRBJ1-2; maybe TRBD1 (6 bases). Germline V lookup: CDR1 MNHNY, CDR2 SVGAGI (reference sequence). The CDR3 sequence is 16 residues long. V was pared by 4 bases and J by 0 bases, with 15 bases between. As DNA, the CDR3 is TGTGCCAGCAGTTCCCCAACCGGGACAACTAACTATGGCTACACCTTC. It specifies CASSSPTGTTNYGYTF.

The chain uses TRBV4-1 and TRBJ1-2, with D perhaps matching TRBD1 (6 bases). The V gene's germline CDR1 is MGHRA and CDR2 YSYEKL. V was shortened by 0 bases and J by 4 bases, with 12 bases between the two germline ends. CDR3 size: 15 residues. The DNA of the CDR3 is TGCGCCAGCAGCCAAGATTTTTCAGGGGCCTATGGCTACACCTTC. Protein: CASSQDFSGAYGYTF.

The chain has TRBV2 and TRBJ2-2, with D tentatively TRBD1 (8 bases). Germline V gene data show CDR1 as SNHLY and CDR2 as FYNNEI. This CDR3 has 14 amino acids. Deletions cut 6 bases from V and 5 bases from J, with 13 bases between. CDR3 protein: CASSGQGGTGELFF. The CDR3 DNA follows: TGTGCCAGCAGCGGACAGGGAGGGACCGGGGAGCTGTTTTTT.

This clone was counted once. This CDR3 is CASSQASGRASETQYF. CDR3 in DNA: TGTGCCAGCAGCCAAGCCAGCGGGAGGGCCTCGGAGACCCAGTACTTC. The rearrangement joins TRBV3-1 (or the pseudogene TRBV3-2) to TRBJ2-5; 10 bases fit TRBD2. CDR3 length equals 16 residues. The V gene's germline CDR1 is LGHDT and CDR2 YNNKEL (reference sequence). The ends lost 1 base at V and 5 bases at J; junction bases unmatched: 7.